The clone carrying this T cell receptor (beta chain) occurred a few times. The antigen is undetermined. TCRdb itself ran the 5' RACE reads through MiXCR, one entry per CDR3 protein. The sample has approximately 700,000 distinct CDR3 sequences; approximately 6% are singletons. The data stem from a study of identical twins. Regarding the study as a whole: For out-of-frame alpha sequences shared by twins, low generation probability was in excess.

This CDR3 has 13 residues. With 3 bases removed from V and 0 bases from J, the gap between germline ends came to 7 bases. CDR1 and CDR2 (germline): DFQATT, SNEGSKA (reference sequence). The TCR was taken from a man aged 18 to 35 in good health. Sequencing was done on a sample of naive T cells sorted from blood. V and J are TRBV20-1 and TRBJ2-3; no clear D gene. For the CDR3, the DNA is TGCAGTGCTAGTACGGCCAGCACAGATACGCAGTATTTT. This gives the protein CSASTASTDTQYF.